The clone carrying this T cell receptor (beta chain) was recorded many times. Its target is unknown. This sample is part of a study of T cells in Graves' hyperthyroidism and ophthalmopathy. Study-level background: Peripheral blood specimens were obtained at initial diagnosis, prior to any treatment. Study-wide points: It was a median 6.5 months before onset that the model predicted ophthalmopathy.

Patients with ophthalmopathy all had a Clinical Activity Score of at least 3, a NOSPECS grade of at least 4 and duration under 3 months. Amplification of TCR beta CDR3 regions was performed using RNA transcripts as template. When the TCR CDR3 underwent first-round RT-PCR, the HTBI primer set was used. TCRdb recomputed calls from the multiplex PCR reads with MiXCR, one row per CDR3 protein. The sample holds 300,000 to 400,000 distinct CDR3 sequences, around a sixth seen once. Germline values: CDR1 MDHEN, CDR2 SYDVKM. The CDR3 is made up of 16 amino acids. V lost 1 base, J lost 8 bases, and 10 bases stayed unmatched.

This clonotype was obtained from a man aged 18-30 years with Graves' ophthalmopathy. Sequences were obtained from blood. This chain joins TRBV28 and TRBJ2-1; TRBD2 aligns across 8 bases. CDR3: CASSLLYGGAQYEQFF. The CDR3, as DNA: TGTGCCAGCAGTTTATTGTACGGGGGGGCGCAGTATGAGCAGTTCTTC.